The source of this TCR beta chain is a study of T cells in Graves' hyperthyroidism and ophthalmopathy. Looking at the study overall: Peripheral blood was obtained at initial diagnosis, preceding any treatment.

TCR beta CDR3 sequences were amplified from RNA transcripts. A first-round RT-PCR of the TCR CDR3 used the HTBI primer set. TCRdb processed the multiplex PCR reads anew with MiXCR; each CDR3 protein has one entry. The sample contains roughly 570,000 distinct CDR3 sequences, about a sixth of which appear only once. J was trimmed by 8 bases and V by 1 base; bases with no gene match: 10. The CDR3 is made up of 16 amino acids. Germline V gives CDR1 SGHTS, CDR2 YDEGEE. Stable Graves' hyperthyroidism denoted no ophthalmopathy progression over 18 months. PBMCs were sourced from 9 to 10 ml fresh peripheral blood. This clonotype was seen only a few times. The target antigen is unknown. Study-level findings and limits: Most expanded thyroid clonotypes above 0.001 recurred in blood.

The chain is built from TRBV5-8 and TRBJ2-1; 9 bases map to TRBD2. The clonotype was recovered from a woman in her 30s with Graves' hyperthyroidism. Sequencing was carried out using blood. CDR3 amino acids: CASSLQGSGSIDEQFF. CDR3 coding DNA: TGTGCCAGCAGCTTGCAGGGTAGCGGGAGTATCGATGAGCAGTTCTTC.